This T cell receptor (beta chain) is drawn from a study of cytomegalovirus exposure and HLA in healthy donors. Points from the study as a whole: When analyzed later, the rates of TCR association showed variation by HLA locus, with DRB1 the most and HLA-C the fewest. Most TCR sequences were seen very rarely across donors, but some public TCRs occurred in many. The classifier was said to identify cytomegalovirus status with high specificity and sensitivity.

Losses at the gene ends were 5 bases for V and 3 bases for J; bases not matched to a gene: 5. CDR1 is MNHNS and CDR2 is SASEGT in the germline V gene. The length of the CDR3 is 14 residues. It was with 60 Vbeta and 13 Jbeta primers that the PCR ran. TCRdb's copy holds only in-frame clones and misses some; the assay was immunoSEQ multiplex PCR. The sample table sets out some 72,000 clones. In the case of this clone: Its antigen is as yet unknown.

Sequenced input: PBMCs. The receptor was derived from a middle-aged man in good health and CMV-seronegative. The rearrangement uses TRBV6-1 and TRBJ2-7, with TRBD1 matching over 9 bases. CDR3 in amino acids: CASSRTGEYYEQYF. The CDR3 DNA follows: TGTGCCAGCAGTAGGACAGGGGAGTACTACGAGCAGTACTTC.